This T cell receptor (beta chain) is from a study of CD8 T cells in Susac syndrome. TCR beta was sequenced from blood CD8+ and CD4+ T cells. Germline assignment: CDR1 SGHRS and CDR2 YFSETQ. The CDR3 is 13 amino acids. The V and J ends lost 4 bases and 2 bases, in that order; junction bases with no gene match: 2. Reverse transcription of about 0.45 to 1 ug RNA was performed with random hexamers. TCRdb processed the immunoSEQ multiplex PCR reads anew with MiXCR; each CDR3 protein has one entry. The sample yields hundreds of thousands of distinct CDR3 sequences, just under 95% seen once. This TCR came from a human donor with multiple sclerosis. The sequenced sample consisted of CD4+ T cells from PBMCs. The chain links TRBV5-1 to TRBJ2-5, with 7 nucleotides matching TRBD1. CDR3 region: CASSTGQQETQYF. The CDR3 DNA reads as TGCGCCAGCAGCACGGGACAGCAAGAGACCCAGTACTTC.